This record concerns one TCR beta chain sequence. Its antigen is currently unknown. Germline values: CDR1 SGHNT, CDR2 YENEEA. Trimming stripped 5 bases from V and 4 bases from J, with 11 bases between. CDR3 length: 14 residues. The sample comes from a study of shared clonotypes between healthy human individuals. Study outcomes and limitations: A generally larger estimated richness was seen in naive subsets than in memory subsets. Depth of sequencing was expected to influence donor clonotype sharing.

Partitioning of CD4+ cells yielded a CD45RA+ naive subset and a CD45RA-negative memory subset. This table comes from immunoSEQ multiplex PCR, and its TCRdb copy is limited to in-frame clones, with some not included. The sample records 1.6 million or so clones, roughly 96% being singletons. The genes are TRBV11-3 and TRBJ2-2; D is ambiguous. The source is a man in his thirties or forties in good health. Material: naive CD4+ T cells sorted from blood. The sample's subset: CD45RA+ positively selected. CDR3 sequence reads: CASSPDPFTGELFF. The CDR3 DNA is TGTGCCAGCAGCCCGGACCCCTTCACCGGGGAGCTGTTTTTT.